Each of the 20 T cell receptor beta chains below was sequenced from the same sample in a study of CD8+ T cells in alopecia areata. Extracted RNA was reverse transcribed into cDNA, the sequencing template. Measured with immunoSEQ multiplex PCR; TCRdb has only the in-frame clones, and not every one. The table lists about 160,000 clones, approximately 65% of them singletons. Treatment denoted: oral pan-JAK inhibitor, 5-10 mg twice daily. The sequencing here drew on CD4+ T cells sorted from blood, taken at week 4, from a patient treated with tofacitinib. The origin of the receptors is a human donor with alopecia areata.

The chain uses TRBV30 and TRBJ2-7; D perhaps matches TRBD1 (5 bases). V was pared by 1 base and J by 1 base, with 5 bases between. The CDR3 has 12 residues. Germline CDR1 reads GTSNPN; CDR2 reads SVGIG (reference sequence). CDR3 amino acids: CAWSGQSYEQYF. CDR3 bases: TGTGCCTGGAGTGGACAGTCCTACGAGCAGTACTTC.

The V and J genes are TRBV19 and TRBJ1-1; D is undetermined. Germline values: CDR1 LNHDA, CDR2 SQIVND (reference sequence). CDR3 length: 11 amino acids. V lost 7 bases to trimming and J lost 1 base, with 4 bases between them. The DNA of the CDR3 is TGTGCCAGTATCGAGAACACTGAAGCTTTCTTT. Amino acids: CASIENTEAFF.

The chain joins TRBV19 to TRBJ2-5; no clear D. V lost 3 bases and J lost 5, with 4 bases in between. Germline lookup yields CDR1 LNHDA and CDR2 SQIVND (reference sequence). CDR3 size: 11 residues. In nucleotides, the CDR3 is TGTGCCAGTAGTATTCGGGAGACCCAGTACTTC. Translated, it gives CASSIRETQYF.

This chain connects TRBV6-5 to TRBJ2-2; no firm D call. The CDR3 consists of 15 residues. Deletions cut 0 bases from V and 6 bases from J, with 11 bases between. From germline, CDR1 is MNHEY and CDR2 SVGAGI. The CDR3 sequence is CASSYSRLVAGELFF. As DNA, the CDR3 is TGTGCCAGCAGTTACTCCCGTCTAGTCGCCGGGGAGCTGTTTTTT.

V gene TRBV29-1 combines with J gene TRBJ1-2; 9 nucleotides align to TRBD1. Losses at the gene ends were 7 bases for V and 1 base for J; bases not matched to a gene: 4. This CDR3 region has 13 residues. In germline, CDR1 is SQVTM, CDR2 ANQGSEA. Here the CDR3 DNA reads TGCAGCGCTGGGACAGGGAATAACTATGGCTACACCTTC. Residues: CSAGTGNNYGYTF.

V usage is TRBV5-1 and J usage is TRBJ2-5; 9 nucleotides match TRBD2. The V gene end was trimmed by 2 bases and the J gene end by 3 bases; junction bases not matched to a gene: 2. Looked up from germline, CDR1 is SGHRS and CDR2 is YFSETQ. The CDR3 totals 14 residues. The CDR3 coding sequence is TGCGCCAGCAGCTTCGCTAGCGGGGAAGAGACCCAGTACTTC. It codes for CASSFASGEETQYF.

This chain joins TRBV5-1 and TRBJ2-1, with a weak D call TRBD1 (5 bases). Trimming shortened V by 4 bases and J by 7 bases, and 18 bases separated the two germline ends. CDR3 length: 15 amino acids. The germline V gene encodes CDR1 SGHRS and CDR2 YFSETQ. The CDR3 sequence is CASSLGHVPGNEQFF. CDR3 in DNA: TGCGCCAGCAGCCTAGGACATGTCCCAGGGAATGAGCAGTTCTTC.

V is TRBV27 and J is TRBJ2-6; 7 positions agree with TRBD1. The CDR3 is 20 residues long. Trimming took 1 base from V and 0 from J; bases not matched to a gene: 12. CDR1 is MNHEY, CDR2 SMNVEV, per germline (reference sequence). The CDR3, as DNA: TGTGCCAGCAGTTTATACCCTCCCGGGACAGACCGCTCTGGGGCCAACGTCCTGACTTTC. The encoded protein is CASSLYPPGTDRSGANVLTF.

J is TRBJ1-6 and V is TRBV9, with D possibly being TRBD1 (6 bases). The germline V gene encodes CDR1 SGDLS and CDR2 YYNGEE. V was pared by 3 bases and J by 10 bases, with 17 bases between. The CDR3 is 15 amino acids. In nucleotides, the CDR3 is TGTGCCAGCAGCGCCCAGGGACAAAATTTGTCACCCCTCCACTTT. This codes for CASSAQGQNLSPLHF.

V usage is TRBV5-1 and J usage is TRBJ2-5, with 10 bases identical to TRBD1. The CDR3 sequence is 14 residues long. J lost 4 bases, V lost 5 bases, and 5 bases had no gene match. Germline CDR1 reads SGHRS; CDR2 reads YFSETQ. The CDR3 loop is CASSPGTGVETQYF. As DNA, the CDR3 is TGCGCCAGCAGTCCCGGGACAGGGGTAGAGACCCAGTACTTC.

This chain links TRBV5-6 with TRBJ2-3; D is ambiguous. The germline V gene has CDR1 SGHDT and CDR2 YYEEEE. Trimming stripped 0 bases from V and 3 bases from J, with 5 bases between. The CDR3 covers 13 residues. The CDR3 sequence: CASSLVGTDTQYF. For the CDR3, the DNA is TGTGCCAGCAGCTTGGTAGGGACAGATACGCAGTATTTT.

The chain joins TRBV30 to TRBJ1-3, with no clear D. Germline-derived CDR1 and CDR2 are GTSNPN and SVGIG (reference sequence). Trimming took 2 bases from V and 16 from J, leaving 15 bases between them. CDR3 length: 11 amino acids. CDR3 loop: CAWSTLIQPYF. The CDR3 region has the DNA TGTGCCTGGAGTACTCTCATCCAGCCCTATTTT.

V and J are TRBV13 and TRBJ1-2; 9 bases are a match to TRBD1. Germline V gene sequence: CDR1 PRHDT, CDR2 FYEKMQ (reference sequence). The CDR3 is 15 amino acids. Germline trimming cut 5 bases from V and 5 bases from J; bases unmatched to any gene: 9. The CDR3 here is CASSASDRGTYGYTF. CDR3 coding DNA: TGTGCCAGCAGCGCCTCGGACAGGGGCACATATGGCTACACCTTC.

The chain joins TRBV4-2 to TRBJ1-2, with 7 bases matching TRBD1. The length of the CDR3 is 17 residues. Per the germline V gene, CDR1 is LGHNA and CDR2 is YNFKEQ. J was trimmed by 0 bases and V by 5 bases; bases with no gene match: 12. For the CDR3, the DNA is TGTGCCAGCAGCATCAGACAGGGAATTAATACTAACTATGGCTACACCTTC. Translated: CASSIRQGINTNYGYTF.

This chain joins TRBV29-1 and TRBJ2-1; D is possibly TRBD2 (6 bases). V was trimmed by 6 bases and J by 5 bases, leaving 20 bases between them. The CDR3 is 15 amino acids. Germline loops: CDR1 SQVTM, CDR2 ANQGSEA. Written as DNA, the CDR3 is TGCAGCGTGCGGTTGGATAGCGGTTACGACAATGAGCAGTTCTTC. Protein: CSVRLDSGYDNEQFF.

The genes are TRBV10-3 and TRBJ2-5; D not certain. V was clipped by 4 bases and J by 2 bases, with 5 bases between them. Germline V gives CDR1 ENHRY, CDR2 SYGVKD. The CDR3 totals 12 residues. Written as DNA, the CDR3 is TGTGCCATCAGTGGGCCTCAAGAGACCCAGTACTTC. Protein: CAISGPQETQYF.

In this sample, this clone turned up a few times. This chain joins TRBV6-6 and TRBJ2-2; no clear D gene. The CDR3 totals 12 residues. The germline V gene encodes CDR1 MNHNY and CDR2 SVGAGI (reference sequence). V was clipped by 6 bases and J by 7 bases, with 9 bases between them. In nucleotides, the CDR3 is TGTGCCAGCAGCCCGGCCAACGGGGAGCTGTTTTTT. The encoded protein is CASSPANGELFF.

This clone has only a few counts. The chain employs TRBV25-1 and TRBJ2-5; no definite D call. Looked up from germline, CDR1 is MGHDK and CDR2 is SYGVNS. The germline V and J ends were trimmed by 2 bases and 4 bases, with 14 bases remaining between them. The length of the CDR3 is 15 residues. CDR3 nucleotides: TGTGCCAGCAGTGAAAGAGGTCAGGTATTAGAGACCCAGTACTTC. It encodes CASSERGQVLETQYF.

This clone was found once. The V gene is TRBV7-9, the J gene TRBJ2-3; D is unresolved. The CDR3 loop spans 12 amino acids. V was trimmed by 8 bases and J by 4 bases, leaving 10 bases between them. CDR1 is SEHNR, CDR2 FQNEAQ, per germline (reference sequence). The DNA of the CDR3 is TGTGCCAGCCTTCTCCCGGCAGATACGCAGTATTTT. This encodes CASLLPADTQYF.

The chain is built from TRBV5-1 and TRBJ2-5; D call uncertain. V gave up 4 bases and J gave up 2 bases, with 12 bases separating them. The CDR3 has 14 amino acids. Germline V gene data show CDR1 as SGHRS and CDR2 as YFSETQ. The CDR3 loop reads CASSPQADQETQYF. The CDR3 coding sequence is TGCGCCAGCAGCCCCCAGGCGGATCAAGAGACCCAGTACTTC.